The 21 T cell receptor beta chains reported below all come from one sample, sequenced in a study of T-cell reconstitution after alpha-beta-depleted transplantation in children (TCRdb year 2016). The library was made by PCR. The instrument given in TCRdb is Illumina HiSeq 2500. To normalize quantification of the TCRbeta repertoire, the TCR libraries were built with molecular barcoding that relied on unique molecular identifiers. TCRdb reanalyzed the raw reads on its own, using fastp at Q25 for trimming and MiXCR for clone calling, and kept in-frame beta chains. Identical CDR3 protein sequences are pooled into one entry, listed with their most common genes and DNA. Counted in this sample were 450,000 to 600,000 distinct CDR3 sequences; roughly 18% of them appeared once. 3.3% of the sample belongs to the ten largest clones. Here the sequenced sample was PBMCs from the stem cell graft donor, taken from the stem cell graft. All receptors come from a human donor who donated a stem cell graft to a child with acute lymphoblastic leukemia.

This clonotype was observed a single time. The CDR3 region is CASSPRTSLGVDEQFF. In DNA, the CDR3 is TGTGCCAGCTCACCAAGGACTTCTTTGGGGGTTGATGAGCAGTTCTTC. The chain employs TRBV18 and TRBJ2-1, with D perhaps given as TRBD1 or TRBD2 (5 bases each). Germline CDR1 reads KGHSH; CDR2 reads LQKENI. V lost 2 bases, J lost 8 bases, and 19 bases lay in between. The CDR3 runs 16 residues.

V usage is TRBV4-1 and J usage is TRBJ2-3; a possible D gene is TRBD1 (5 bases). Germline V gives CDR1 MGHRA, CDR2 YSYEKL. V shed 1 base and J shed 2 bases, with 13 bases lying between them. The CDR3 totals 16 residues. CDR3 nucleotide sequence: TGCGCCAGCAGCCAAGGCCTTCGACAGACCACAGATACGCAGTATTTT. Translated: CASSQGLRQTTDTQYF.

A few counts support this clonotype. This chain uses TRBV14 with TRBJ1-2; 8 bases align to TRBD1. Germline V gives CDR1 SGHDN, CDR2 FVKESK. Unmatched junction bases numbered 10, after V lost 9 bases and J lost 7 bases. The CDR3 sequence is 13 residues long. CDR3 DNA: TGTGCCAGTCAAAAAGACAGGGGATTTGGCTACACCTTC. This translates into CASQKDRGFGYTF.

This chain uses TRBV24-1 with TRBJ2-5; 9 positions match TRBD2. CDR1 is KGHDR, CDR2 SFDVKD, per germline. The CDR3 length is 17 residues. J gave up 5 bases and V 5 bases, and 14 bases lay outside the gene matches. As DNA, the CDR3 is TGTGCCACCAGTGCTGAAGCGGGAGGCCATCCTGGGGAGACCCAGTACTTC. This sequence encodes CATSAEAGGHPGETQYF.

The chain's CDR3 is CASSQVVRGGRPYEQYF. The CDR3 DNA sequence: TGTGCCAGCAGCCAAGTCGTGAGAGGAGGAAGGCCCTACGAGCAGTACTTC. The chain recombines TRBV3-1 with TRBJ2-7, with D perhaps matching TRBD2 (5 bases). CDR3 length equals 17 residues. Germline CDR1 LGHDT, CDR2 YNNKEL (reference sequence). The ends were cut back, 1 base at V and 2 bases at J, with 18 bases in the middle.

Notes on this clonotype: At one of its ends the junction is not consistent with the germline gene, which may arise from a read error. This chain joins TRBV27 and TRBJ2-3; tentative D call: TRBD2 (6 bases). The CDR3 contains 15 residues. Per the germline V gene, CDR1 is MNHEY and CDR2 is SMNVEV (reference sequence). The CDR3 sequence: CASGDGGSGADTQYF. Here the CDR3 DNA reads TGTGCCAGCGGCGATGGGGGGAGTGGAGCAGACACGCAGTATTTT.

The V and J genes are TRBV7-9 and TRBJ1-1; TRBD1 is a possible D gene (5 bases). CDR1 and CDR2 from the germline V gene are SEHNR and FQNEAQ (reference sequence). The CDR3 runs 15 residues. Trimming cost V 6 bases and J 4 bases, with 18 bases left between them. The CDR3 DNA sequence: TGTGCCAGCAGTTCGACAGTTCGGGTGATCACTGAAGCTTTCTTT. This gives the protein CASSSTVRVITEAFF.

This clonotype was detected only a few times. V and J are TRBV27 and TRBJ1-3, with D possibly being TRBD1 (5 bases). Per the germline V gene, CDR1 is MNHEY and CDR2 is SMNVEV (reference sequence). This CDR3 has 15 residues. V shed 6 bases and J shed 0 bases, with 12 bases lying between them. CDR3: CASSPDSYSGNTIYF. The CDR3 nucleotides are TGTGCCAGCAGCCCTGACAGCTACTCTGGAAACACCATATATTTT.

The CDR3 coding sequence is TGTGCCAGCACGGACTCCCTAGCGGTAGACATTCAGTACTTC. This encodes CASTDSLAVDIQYF. The chain is built from TRBV7-9 and TRBJ2-4; TRBD2 aligns across 7 bases. Germline lookup yields CDR1 SEHNR and CDR2 FQNEAQ (reference sequence). V lost 7 bases and J lost 8; bases outside the gene matches: 11. This CDR3 is 14 amino acids long.

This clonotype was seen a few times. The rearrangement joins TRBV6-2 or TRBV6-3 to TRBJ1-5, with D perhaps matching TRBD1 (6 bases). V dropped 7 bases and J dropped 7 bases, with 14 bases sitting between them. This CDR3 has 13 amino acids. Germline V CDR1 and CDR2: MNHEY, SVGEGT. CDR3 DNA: TGTGCCAGCACCCTGACAGGAAACCAGCCCCAGCATTTT. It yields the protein CASTLTGNQPQHF.

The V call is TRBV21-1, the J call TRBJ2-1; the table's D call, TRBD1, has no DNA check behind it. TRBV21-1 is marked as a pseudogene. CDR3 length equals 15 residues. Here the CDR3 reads CASSQQGGPFNEQFF. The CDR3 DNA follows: TGTGCCAGCAGCCAACAGGGGGGCCCATTCAATGAGCAGTTCTTC.

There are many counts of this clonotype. The CDR3 DNA reads TGTGCCAGCAGGAATTCTTACTATGGCTACACCTTC. The encoded protein is CASRNSYYGYTF. The J gene is TRBJ1-2, the V gene TRBV7-9; no firm D call. V was shortened by 6 bases and J by 3 bases, with 8 bases between the two germline ends. The CDR3 is 12 residues long. CDR1 and CDR2 from the germline V gene are SEHNR and FQNEAQ (reference sequence).

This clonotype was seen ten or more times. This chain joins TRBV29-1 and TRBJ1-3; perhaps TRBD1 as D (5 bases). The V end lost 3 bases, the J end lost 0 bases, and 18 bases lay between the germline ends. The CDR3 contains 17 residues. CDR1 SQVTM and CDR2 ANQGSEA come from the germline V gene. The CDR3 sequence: CSVDLRGTTSSGNTIYF. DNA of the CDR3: TGCAGCGTTGACCTACGGGGCACTACGAGCTCTGGAAACACCATATATTTT.

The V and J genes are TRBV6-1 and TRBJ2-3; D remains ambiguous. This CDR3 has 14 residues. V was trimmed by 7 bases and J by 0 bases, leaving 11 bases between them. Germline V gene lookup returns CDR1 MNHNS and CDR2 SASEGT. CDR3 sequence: CASIEDSSTDTQYF. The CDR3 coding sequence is TGTGCCAGCATTGAGGATTCTAGCACAGATACGCAGTATTTT.

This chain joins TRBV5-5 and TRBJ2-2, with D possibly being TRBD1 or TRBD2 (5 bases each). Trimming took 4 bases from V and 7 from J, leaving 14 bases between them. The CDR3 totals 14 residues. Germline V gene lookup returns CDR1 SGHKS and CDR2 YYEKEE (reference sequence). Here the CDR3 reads CASSVRDGYGELFF. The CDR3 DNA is TGTGCCAGCAGCGTCCGGGACGGATACGGGGAGCTGTTTTTT.

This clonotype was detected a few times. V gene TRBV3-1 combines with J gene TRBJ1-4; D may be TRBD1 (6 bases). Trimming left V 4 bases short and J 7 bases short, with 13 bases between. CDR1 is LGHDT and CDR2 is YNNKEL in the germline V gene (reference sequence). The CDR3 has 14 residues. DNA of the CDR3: TGTGCCAGCAGCCCACAGGGAGCCGGTGAAAAACTGTTTTTT. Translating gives CASSPQGAGEKLFF.

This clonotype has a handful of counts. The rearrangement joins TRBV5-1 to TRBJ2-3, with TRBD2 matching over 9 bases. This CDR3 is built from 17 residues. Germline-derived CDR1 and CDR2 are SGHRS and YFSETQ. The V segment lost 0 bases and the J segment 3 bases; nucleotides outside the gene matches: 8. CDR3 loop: CASSLAGQAGGTDTQYF. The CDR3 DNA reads TGCGCCAGCAGCTTGGCCGGTCAGGCGGGAGGGACAGATACGCAGTATTTT.

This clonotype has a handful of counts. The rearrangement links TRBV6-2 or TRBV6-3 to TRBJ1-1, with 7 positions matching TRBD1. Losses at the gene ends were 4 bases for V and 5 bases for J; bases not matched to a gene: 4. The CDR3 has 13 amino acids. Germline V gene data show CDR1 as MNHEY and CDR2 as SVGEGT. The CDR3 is CASSSPRGTEAFF. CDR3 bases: TGTGCCAGCAGTTCCCCCAGGGGGACTGAAGCTTTCTTT.

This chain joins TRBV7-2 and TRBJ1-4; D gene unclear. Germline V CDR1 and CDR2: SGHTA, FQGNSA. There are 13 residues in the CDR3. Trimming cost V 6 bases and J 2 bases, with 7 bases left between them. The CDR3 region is CASRDYTNEKLFF. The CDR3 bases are TGTGCCAGCAGGGATTATACTAATGAAAAACTGTTTTTT.

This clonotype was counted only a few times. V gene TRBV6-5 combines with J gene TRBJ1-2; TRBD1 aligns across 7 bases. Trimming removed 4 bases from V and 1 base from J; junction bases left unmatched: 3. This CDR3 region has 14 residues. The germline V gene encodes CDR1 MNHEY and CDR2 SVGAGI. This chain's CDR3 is CASSLGQSNYGYTF. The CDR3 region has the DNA TGTGCCAGCAGTTTGGGACAGAGTAACTATGGCTACACCTTC.

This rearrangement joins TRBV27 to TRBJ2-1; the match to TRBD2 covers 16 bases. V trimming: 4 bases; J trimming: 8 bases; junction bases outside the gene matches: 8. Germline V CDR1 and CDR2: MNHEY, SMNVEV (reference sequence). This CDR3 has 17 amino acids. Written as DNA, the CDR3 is TGTGCCAGCAGTTCGGGACTAGCGGGAGGGGAGTGGGATGAGCAGTTCTTC. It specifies CASSSGLAGGEWDEQFF.